Given below is one TCR beta chain in context. The antigen remains undetermined. Profiled with immunoSEQ multiplex PCR; TCRdb holds only in-frame clones, not every one. The sample includes 65,000 to 80,000 clones, just over 90% of them seen just once. This sample is part of a study of T cell responses to AZD1222 COVID-19 vaccine. Regarding the study as a whole: The study identified only a handful of AZD1222 recipients as seropositive at baseline. Nearly half of the spike-specific TCRs reportedly recognize variant regions that carry no mutations.

Germline lookup yields CDR1 SGHAT and CDR2 FQNNGV. The CDR3 runs 13 residues. Trimming shortened V by 3 bases and J by 8 bases, and 8 bases separated the two germline ends. The genes are TRBV11-2 and TRBJ1-6; perhaps TRBD1 as D (6 bases). This clonotype was sampled from an adult in good health. The sequences come from peripheral blood, collected on day 0 of MenACWY control vaccination. The CDR3 is CASSLEGDSPLHF. The CDR3 DNA sequence: TGTGCCAGCAGCTTGGAGGGGGATTCACCCCTCCACTTT.